A single sample gave rise to the 20 T cell receptor beta chains below, sequenced in a study of long-term antiretroviral therapy in people with HIV. It was version v3.0 of the immunoSEQ assay that was run at survey level. Here immunoSEQ multiplex PCR was the method, and the copy in TCRdb shows in-frame clones only, minus some. The data show tens of thousands of clones, 80% to 95% seen once. The sample consisted of unsorted PBMCs, taken 5.2 years after starting antiretroviral therapy. The receptors derive from a woman in her 40s with HIV.

CDR3 loop: CASSYQLYNEQFF. CDR3 bases: TGTGCCAGCTCTTATCAACTATACAATGAGCAGTTCTTC. This sequence joins TRBV2 and TRBJ2-1; D remains ambiguous. The CDR3 contains 13 residues. Trimming removed 8 bases at V and 4 bases at J, with 12 bases between. Germline V CDR1 and CDR2: SNHLY, FYNNEI.

This sequence joins TRBV11-3 and TRBJ2-1; no firm D call. The germline CDR1 and CDR2 sequences are SGHNT and YENEEA. Trimming left V 1 base short and J 6 bases short, with 7 bases between. This CDR3 spans 13 amino acids. In DNA form, the CDR3 reads TGTGCCAGCAGCTTAGCCCCGGGCAATGAGCAGTTCTTC. Its protein is CASSLAPGNEQFF.

This clone was observed once. This chain joins TRBV6-6 and TRBJ1-1, with TRBD1 identical over 7 bases. This CDR3 has 14 amino acids. V lost 5 bases and J lost 4; bases outside the gene matches: 7. Germline V gene lookup returns CDR1 MNHNY and CDR2 SVGAGI (reference sequence). The DNA of the CDR3 is TGTGCCAGCAGTCAACAGGGGATCGGCACTGAAGCTTTCTTT. It specifies CASSQQGIGTEAFF.

This chain uses TRBV11-3 with TRBJ2-1; a possible D gene is TRBD1 (5 bases). Trimming left V 5 bases short and J 1 base short, with 12 bases between. There are 15 residues in the CDR3. Germline V lookup: CDR1 SGHNT, CDR2 YENEEA. The CDR3 sequence is CASSREQASYNEQFF. CDR3 in DNA: TGTGCCAGCAGCAGAGAACAGGCATCCTACAATGAGCAGTTCTTC. The full variable domain, its missing parts supplied by reference TRBV11-3 and TRBJ2-1, is EAGVVQSPRYKIIEKKQPVAFWCNPISGHNTLYWYLQNLGQGPELLIRYENEEAVDDSQLPKDRFSAERLKGVDSTLKIQPAELGDSAVYLCASSREQASYNEQFFGPGTRLTVL.

The chain employs TRBV6-5 and TRBJ1-4; the match to TRBD1 covers 7 bases. The CDR3 spans 13 residues. V was clipped by 6 bases and J by 8 bases; unmatched bases: 6. CDR1 and CDR2 from the germline V gene are MNHEY and SVGAGI. The DNA of the CDR3 is TGTGCCAGCAGCTCCCTAGGGGGCGAAAAACTGTTTTTT. Translating it yields CASSSLGGEKLFF.

This rearrangement joins TRBV19 to TRBJ1-6; 7 bases map to TRBD1. With V trimmed by 5 bases and J by 10 bases, 14 bases remained unmatched. The germline CDR1 and CDR2 sequences are LNHDA and SQIVND (reference sequence). The CDR3 has 16 amino acids. The CDR3 protein is CASSSRDRMLGSPLHF. CDR3 coding DNA: TGTGCCAGTAGTTCACGGGACAGAATGCTAGGGTCACCCCTCCACTTT.

This clone was picked up one time. V usage is TRBV5-6 and J usage is TRBJ1-2, with TRBD1 identical over 8 bases. Germline V gene data show CDR1 as SGHDT and CDR2 as YYEEEE. V lost 5 bases to trimming and J lost 2 bases; unmatched junction nucleotides: 8. The CDR3 is made up of 15 amino acids. Here the CDR3 DNA reads TGTGCCAGCAGGAGAGGCGACAGGGGAAACTATGGCTACACCTTC. Its translation is CASRRGDRGNYGYTF.

This chain uses TRBV5-8 with TRBJ1-2, with D possibly being TRBD1 (5 bases). V shed 6 bases and J shed 2 bases, with 14 bases lying between them. Germline V gives CDR1 SGHTS, CDR2 YDEGEE. The CDR3 consists of 14 residues. Written as DNA, the CDR3 is TGTGCCAGCACCCACCCGGGGCCCAACTATGGCTACACCTTC. Encoded protein: CASTHPGPNYGYTF.

The chain employs TRBV27 and TRBJ2-2; perhaps TRBD2 as D (7 bases). Trimming removed 6 bases at V and 3 bases at J, with 17 bases between. This CDR3 is built from 16 residues. Germline loops: CDR1 MNHEY, CDR2 SMNVEV (reference sequence). As DNA, the CDR3 is TGTGCCAGCAGCCCTAGGGGGGGGCGCGACACCGGGGAGCTGTTTTTT. This encodes CASSPRGGRDTGELFF.

The V and J genes are TRBV7-8 and TRBJ2-3; no clear D. Germline assignment: CDR1 SGHVS and CDR2 FQNEAQ. V lost 6 bases and J lost 0, with 4 bases in between. CDR3 length: 12 amino acids. The CDR3 DNA is TGTGCCAGCAGTCAGAGCACAGATACGCAGTATTTT. This sequence encodes CASSQSTDTQYF.

The chain carries TRBV5-5 and TRBJ2-7, with a possible D match to TRBD1 (7 bases). The germline gives CDR1 SGHKS, CDR2 YYEKEE (reference sequence). The CDR3 is 15 amino acids. V lost 3 bases to trimming and J lost 2 bases, with 15 bases between them. In DNA, the CDR3 is TGTGCCAGCAGCTCCGCGGGACAGACAACCTACGAGCAGTACTTC. Translation: CASSSAGQTTYEQYF.

V gene TRBV30 combines with J gene TRBJ1-3; D is perhaps TRBD1 (5 bases). The CDR3 has 15 amino acids. V dropped 0 bases and J dropped 4 bases, with 13 bases sitting between them. The V gene's germline CDR1 is GTSNPN and CDR2 SVGIG (reference sequence). The CDR3 DNA sequence: TGTGCCTGGAGTGTTCGCGGGGCGCTCGGAAACACCATATATTTT. Amino acids: CAWSVRGALGNTIYF.

The chain combines TRBV7-8 with TRBJ2-6, with 8 nucleotides matching TRBD1. The CDR3 has 16 residues. Germline V gene lookup returns CDR1 SGHVS and CDR2 FQNEAQ. V lost 5 bases and J lost 4; bases outside the gene matches: 7. CDR3 in amino acids: CASSPRTGSGANVLTF. CDR3 coding DNA: TGTGCCAGCAGCCCCCGGACAGGGTCCGGGGCCAACGTCCTGACTTTC.

The J gene is TRBJ1-5, the V gene TRBV4-1; D might be TRBD1 (5 bases). CDR1 MGHRA and CDR2 YSYEKL come from the germline V gene. Deletions cut 0 bases from V and 5 bases from J, with 11 bases between. This CDR3 is built from 15 residues. CDR3 amino acids: CASSQDTGRYQPQHF. The CDR3 nucleotides read TGCGCCAGCAGCCAAGATACAGGCAGATATCAGCCCCAGCATTTT.

The chain recombines TRBV9 with TRBJ2-6, with 7 bases aligning to TRBD1. Trimming cost V 4 bases and J 1 base; bases outside gene matches: 11. Germline values: CDR1 SGDLS, CDR2 YYNGEE. The CDR3 contains 18 residues. The DNA of the CDR3 is TGTGCCAGCAGCACCAGTTTGACAGGGAAGTCTGGGGCCAACGTCCTGACTTTC. Translation gives CASSTSLTGKSGANVLTF. Complete variable domain (other parts from reference TRBV9 and TRBJ2-6): DSGVTQTPKHLITATGQRVTLRCSPRSGDLSVYWYQQSLDQGLQFLIQYYNGEERAKGNILERFSAQQFPDLHSELNLSSLELGDSALYFCASSTSLTGKSGANVLTFGAGSRLTVL.

This chain links TRBV7-6 with TRBJ2-1; 7 nucleotides match TRBD2. The CDR3 is 14 amino acids. The V and J ends lost 1 base and 8 bases, in that order; junction bases with no gene match: 5. The V gene's germline CDR1 is SGHVS and CDR2 FNYEAQ. The CDR3: CASSLGGGGDEQFF. Written as DNA, the CDR3 is TGTGCCAGCAGCTTAGGCGGCGGGGGTGATGAGCAGTTCTTC.

The V gene is TRBV10-3, the J gene TRBJ1-1; TRBD1 matches 10 bases. With 6 bases clipped from V and 10 bases from J, the junction kept 2 bases outside the gene matches. CDR3 size: 11 residues. Per the germline V gene, CDR1 is ENHRY and CDR2 is SYGVKD. The CDR3 loop reads CAIRGDRGAFF. Written as DNA, the CDR3 is TGTGCCATCAGGGGGGACAGGGGAGCTTTCTTT.

The chain carries TRBV5-1 and TRBJ2-3; weak D call: TRBD2 (5 bases). The V end was cut by 7 bases, the J end by 0 bases, with 15 bases between. The CDR3 extends over 15 amino acids. Germline lookup yields CDR1 SGHRS and CDR2 YFSETQ. Here the CDR3 DNA reads TGCGCCAGCCGCAGAGAGCTAGCAAGCACAGATACGCAGTATTTT. Residues: CASRRELASTDTQYF. Full variable domain (missing parts from reference TRBV5-1 and TRBJ2-3): KAGVTQTPRYLIKTRGQQVTLSCSPISGHRSVSWYQQTPGQGLQFLFEYFSETQRNKGNFPGRFSGRQFSNSRSEMNVSTLELGDSALYLCASRRELASTDTQYFGPGTRLTVL.

The chain joins TRBV11-2 to TRBJ2-3; D is perhaps TRBD1 or TRBD2 (5 bases each). Trimming shortened V by 0 bases and J by 6 bases, and 16 bases separated the two germline ends. The CDR3 has 16 amino acids. The germline CDR1 and CDR2 sequences are SGHAT and FQNNGV. CDR3 region: CASSLERDPGTDTQYF. As DNA, the CDR3 is TGTGCCAGCAGCTTAGAAAGGGACCCGGGGACGGATACGCAGTATTTT.

The chain couples TRBV6-6 to TRBJ1-2, with 9 positions matching TRBD1. The CDR3 extends over 13 amino acids. V dropped 6 bases and J dropped 6; count of bases not matched to a gene: 5. Germline V gene lookup returns CDR1 MNHNY and CDR2 SVGAGI (reference sequence). The CDR3 here is CASSRGQGNGYTF. DNA of the CDR3: TGTGCCAGCAGCCGCGGACAGGGGAATGGCTACACCTTC.